This T cell receptor (beta chain) derives from a study of T cell changes during pregnancy in multiple sclerosis. Only in-frame clones appear in the TCRdb table, and some are missing; sequencing was by immunoSEQ multiplex PCR. The sample lists about 80,000 clones; approximately 95% were seen once. V was clipped by 5 bases and J by 1 base; unmatched bases: 10. CDR3 length: 16 amino acids. The germline CDR1 and CDR2 sequences are MDHEN and SYDVKM. This sequence was found in a female donor in good health, enrolled as a control in a pregnancy study. This material consisted of peripheral blood, taken in the second trimester of pregnancy. The rearrangement uses TRBV28 and TRBJ1-1, with 7 bases lining up with TRBD1. The CDR3 nucleotides are TGTGCCAGCAGTAAAGACAGGGAGACAGCGAACACTGAAGCTTTCTTT. This gives the protein CASSKDRETANTEAFF. The full variable domain, in which reference TRBV28 and TRBJ1-1 provide the parts outside the CDR3, is DVKVTQSSRYLVKRTGEKVFLECVQDMDHENMFWYRQDPGLGLRLIYFSYDVKMKEKGDIPEGYSVSREKKERFSLILESASTNQTSMYLCASSKDRETANTEAFFGQGTRLTVV.